The 17 T cell receptor beta chains presented below share a single source sample, sequenced in a study of T cells after yellow fever vaccination. TCRdb fed the 5' RACE reads into MiXCR, producing one record per CDR3 protein. Of about 94,000 distinct CDR3 sequences in the sample, roughly 9% were seen once. Sample: CD8+ T cells not binding an NS4B(214-222) dextramer, sorted from PBMCs, taken roughly 15 days after the first yellow fever vaccination. The receptor source for this set is a young man who received the YFV17D yellow fever vaccine.

The table lists this clonotype with many counts. The gene calls are TRBV29-1 and TRBJ2-7; D is unclear. The CDR3 is 12 residues long. Germline CDR1 is SQVTM and CDR2 is ANQGSEA. The V and J ends lost 0 bases and 6 bases respectively, with 9 bases between them. The CDR3 spells CSVEDLGGEQYF. The CDR3 bases are TGCAGCGTTGAAGATCTGGGTGGCGAGCAGTACTTC.

This clonotype is categorized as medium-sized. This rearrangement joins TRBV7-9 to TRBJ2-7; 7 nucleotides align to TRBD1. The V and J ends lost 5 bases and 2 bases, in that order; junction bases with no gene match: 9. Germline CDR1 and CDR2: SEHNR and FQNEAQ (reference sequence). The CDR3 loop spans 15 amino acids. CDR3 loop: CASSALDRDTYEQYF. CDR3 in DNA: TGTGCCAGCAGCGCACTCGACAGGGACACCTACGAGCAGTACTTC.

The J gene is TRBJ2-7, the V gene TRBV16; D is undetermined. The CDR3 runs to 15 residues. Trimming removed 0 bases from V and 0 bases from J, with 9 bases in between. The germline V gene has CDR1 KGHSY and CDR2 FQNENV. As DNA, the CDR3 is TGTGCCAGCAGCCAATCGATCAGGAGCTCCTACGAGCAGTACTTC. The encoded protein is CASSQSIRSSYEQYF.

The J gene is TRBJ1-1, the V gene TRBV7-9; TRBD1 is a possible D gene (5 bases). This CDR3 is built from 14 residues. Per germline, CDR1 SEHNR and CDR2 FQNEAQ (reference sequence). The V gene lost 1 base and the J gene lost 3 bases, with 9 bases spanning the gap. CDR3 protein: CASSLEGRDTEAFF. CDR3 sequence (DNA): TGTGCCAGCAGCTTAGAGGGGCGGGACACTGAAGCTTTCTTT.

This chain links TRBV5-1 with TRBJ1-4, with TRBD1 identical over 7 bases. The junction had 6 bases not matched to a gene; V was cut back by 4 bases and J by 3 bases. The germline V gene has CDR1 SGHRS and CDR2 YFSETQ. The CDR3 extends over 15 amino acids. CDR3 nucleotides: TGCGCCAGCAGCCTTAGGGGGCATGCTAATGAAAAACTGTTTTTT. This sequence encodes CASSLRGHANEKLFF.

This clonotype was counted only a few times. The chain uses TRBV2 and TRBJ1-4, with a weak D call TRBD1 (5 bases). V lost 10 bases and J lost 6, with 12 bases in between. The germline V gene has CDR1 SNHLY and CDR2 FYNNEI. CDR3 size: 12 residues. The CDR3, as DNA: TGTGCCACACAGGATATGGATGAAAAACTGTTTTTT. Protein product: CATQDMDEKLFF.

This clonotype turned up a few times. The rearrangement joins TRBV6-1 to TRBJ2-3; D gene ambiguous. CDR1 is MNHNS, CDR2 SASEGT, per germline. Trimming pared 7 bases from V and 2 bases from J, leaving 7 bases between. The CDR3 sequence is 12 residues long. The CDR3: CASKAYTDTQYF. The CDR3, as DNA: TGTGCCAGCAAGGCCTACACAGATACGCAGTATTTT.

V and J are TRBV7-9 and TRBJ1-1; D gene unclear. This CDR3 has 11 amino acids. V was clipped by 1 base and J by 6 bases, with 3 bases between them. Germline CDR1 SEHNR, CDR2 FQNEAQ (reference sequence). CDR3 nucleotide sequence: TGTGCCAGCAGCTTAGAGCCTGAAGCTTTCTTT. Amino acid sequence: CASSLEPEAFF. Supplemented by reference TRBV7-9 and TRBJ1-1, the full variable domain reads DTGVSQNPRHKITKRGQNVTFRCDPISEHNRLYWYRQTLGQGPEFLTYFQNEAQLEKSRLLSDRFSAERPKGSFSTLEIQRTEQGDSAMYLCASSLEPEAFFGQGTRLTVV.

The chain couples TRBV7-2 to TRBJ2-1; TRBD2 might be the D (7 bases). This CDR3 spans 17 amino acids. From germline, CDR1 is SGHTA and CDR2 FQGNSA. Trimming cost V 5 bases and J 5 bases, with 22 bases left between them. The CDR3 protein is CASSPRGVGGPHNEQFF. The CDR3 nucleotides are TGTGCCAGCAGCCCGAGAGGCGTCGGGGGGCCTCACAATGAGCAGTTCTTC. The variable domain in full, with the rest retrieved from reference TRBV7-2 and TRBJ2-1, is GAGVSQSPSNKVTEKGKDVELRCDPISGHTALYWYRQSLGQGLEFLIYFQGNSAPDKSGLPSDRFSAERTGGSVSTLTIQRTQQEDSAVYLCASSPRGVGGPHNEQFFGPGTRLTVL.

This clonotype was observed a handful of times. V gene TRBV5-1 combines with J gene TRBJ1-1, with D unclear. The CDR3 covers 14 residues. The germline V and J ends were trimmed by 2 bases and 4 bases, with 12 bases remaining between them. Germline V gene data show CDR1 as SGHRS and CDR2 as YFSETQ. As DNA, the CDR3 is TGCGCCAGCAGCTTAGGGCTCATGAGCACTGAAGCTTTCTTT. Amino acid sequence: CASSLGLMSTEAFF.

The table lists this clonotype with a few counts. The rearrangement links TRBV12-3 or TRBV12-4 to TRBJ1-1; D remains ambiguous. The V end was cut by 7 bases, the J end by 5 bases, with 14 bases between. CDR3 length: 13 residues. CDR3 sequence: CASKWTPRTEAFF. CDR3 DNA: TGTGCCAGCAAATGGACCCCGAGGACTGAAGCTTTCTTT.

J is TRBJ2-1 and V is TRBV7-9, with TRBD2 matching over 7 bases. The CDR3 contains 16 residues. Trimming removed 7 bases from V and 2 bases from J; junction bases left unmatched: 11. The germline V gene has CDR1 SEHNR and CDR2 FQNEAQ (reference sequence). This CDR3 is CASTATTSAAYNEQFF. The CDR3 DNA is TGTGCCAGCACCGCGACAACTAGCGCCGCCTACAATGAGCAGTTCTTC.

The CDR3 protein is CASSFRGYYNEQFF. The CDR3 nucleotides read TGTGCCAGCAGTTTTAGGGGATACTACAATGAGCAGTTCTTC. The chain joins TRBV27 to TRBJ2-1; the D gene is possibly TRBD1 (5 bases). Looked up from germline, CDR1 is MNHEY and CDR2 is SMNVEV (reference sequence). The ends were cut back, 3 bases at V and 3 bases at J, with 9 bases in the middle. There are 14 residues in the CDR3.

The rearrangement uses TRBV6-5 and TRBJ2-5, with TRBD2 matching 11 bases. The trim removed 4 bases at V and 1 base at J, leaving 2 bases unmatched. Germline CDR1 and CDR2: MNHEY and SVGAGI. This CDR3 spans 15 amino acids. The CDR3 DNA follows: TGTGCCAGCAGTTCTAGCGGGGGGATCCAAGAGACCCAGTACTTC. Translation: CASSSSGGIQETQYF.

This clonotype came up a few times. The chain carries TRBV4-1 and TRBJ1-1, with D possibly matching TRBD1 (5 bases). Germline V CDR1 and CDR2: MGHRA, YSYEKL. V lost 6 bases and J 1 base, leaving 12 bases between the germline ends. The CDR3 extends over 14 amino acids. In nucleotides, the CDR3 is TGCGCCAGCAGTCTAGGGGCCACGAACACTGAAGCTTTCTTT. Translating it yields CASSLGATNTEAFF.

This clonotype was observed a handful of times. V and J are TRBV7-9 and TRBJ2-1; possibly TRBD2 for D (6 bases). Per germline, CDR1 SEHNR and CDR2 FQNEAQ (reference sequence). Trimming cost V 1 base and J 15 bases, with 13 bases left between them. The CDR3 loop spans 12 amino acids. Written as DNA, the CDR3 is TGTGCCAGCAGCTTAGTTGGCGGGGAAGGGTTCTTC. Its translation is CASSLVGGEGFF.

The chain has TRBV10-1 and TRBJ2-3; D not resolved. The germline CDR1 and CDR2 sequences are WNHNN and SYGVQD (reference sequence). The CDR3 spans 14 residues. V was trimmed by 4 bases and J by 2 bases, leaving 10 bases between them. The CDR3 DNA follows: TGCGCCAGCAGTGTAGGCACAGTCACAGATACGCAGTATTTT. Translation: CASSVGTVTDTQYF.